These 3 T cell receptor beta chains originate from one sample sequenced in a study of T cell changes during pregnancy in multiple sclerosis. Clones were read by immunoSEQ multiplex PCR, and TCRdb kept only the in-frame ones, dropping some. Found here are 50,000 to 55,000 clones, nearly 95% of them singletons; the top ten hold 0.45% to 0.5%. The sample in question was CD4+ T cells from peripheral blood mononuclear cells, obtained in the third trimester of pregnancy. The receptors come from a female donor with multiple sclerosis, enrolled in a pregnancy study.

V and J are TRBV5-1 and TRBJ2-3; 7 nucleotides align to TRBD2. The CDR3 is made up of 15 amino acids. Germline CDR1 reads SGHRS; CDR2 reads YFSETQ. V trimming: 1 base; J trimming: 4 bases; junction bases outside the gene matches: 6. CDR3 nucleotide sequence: TGCGCCAGCAGCTTGACTAGCGTTAACCCAGATACGCAGTATTTT. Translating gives CASSLTSVNPDTQYF.

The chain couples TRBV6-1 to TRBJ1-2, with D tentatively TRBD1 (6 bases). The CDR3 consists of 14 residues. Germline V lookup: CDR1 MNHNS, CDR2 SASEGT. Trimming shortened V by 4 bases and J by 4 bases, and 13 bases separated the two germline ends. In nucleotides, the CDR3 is TGTGCCAGCAGTGGAAGGACAGCGATCTATGGCTACACCTTC. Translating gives CASSGRTAIYGYTF.

CDR3 loop: CSVGGPNEKLFF. The DNA for the CDR3 is TGCAGCGTTGGGGGGCCTAATGAAAAACTGTTTTTT. This sequence joins TRBV29-1 and TRBJ1-4, with a possible D match to TRBD1 (6 bases). V dropped 4 bases and J dropped 3 bases, with 6 bases sitting between them. The CDR3 covers 12 residues. Germline CDR1 and CDR2: SQVTM and ANQGSEA. Full variable domain (rest looked up from reference TRBV29-1 and TRBJ1-4): SAVISQKPSRDICQRGTSLTIQCQVDSQVTMMFWYRQQPGQSLTLIATANQGSEATYESGFVIDKFPISRPNLTFSTLTVSNMSPEDSSIYLCSVGGPNEKLFFGSGTQLSVL.